Included here is one TCR beta chain sequence, with context. Per the original data handling: Amplifying reference gene primers gave estimates of nucleated cell counts. Sequenced by immunoSEQ multiplex PCR; TCRdb stores in-frame clones only, minus some. V, J and clone size are taken as reported in that table, and D and trimming were inferred from the DNA itself. The sample lists 130,000 to 150,000 clones; approximately 86% were seen once. The data were taken from a study of blood T cell repertoires in COVID-19. The overall study: Specimens from acute and convalescent COVID-19 originated in the United States, Italy and Spain. From T cells, B-cell-depleted T cells, or PBMCs came the material, which was cDNA or gDNA.

Germline CDR1 GTSNPN, CDR2 SVGIG (reference sequence). The V end was cut by 4 bases, the J end by 1 base, with 11 bases between. This CDR3 contains 13 residues. The sample consisted of peripheral blood. The chain links TRBV30 to TRBJ2-7, with a weak D call TRBD1 (5 bases). This TCR was recovered from a woman aged 40 to 50 with active or convalescent COVID-19. CDR3 DNA: TGTGCCTGGAAGTTAACAGGATCCTACGAGCAGTACTTC. Translating it yields CAWKLTGSYEQYF.